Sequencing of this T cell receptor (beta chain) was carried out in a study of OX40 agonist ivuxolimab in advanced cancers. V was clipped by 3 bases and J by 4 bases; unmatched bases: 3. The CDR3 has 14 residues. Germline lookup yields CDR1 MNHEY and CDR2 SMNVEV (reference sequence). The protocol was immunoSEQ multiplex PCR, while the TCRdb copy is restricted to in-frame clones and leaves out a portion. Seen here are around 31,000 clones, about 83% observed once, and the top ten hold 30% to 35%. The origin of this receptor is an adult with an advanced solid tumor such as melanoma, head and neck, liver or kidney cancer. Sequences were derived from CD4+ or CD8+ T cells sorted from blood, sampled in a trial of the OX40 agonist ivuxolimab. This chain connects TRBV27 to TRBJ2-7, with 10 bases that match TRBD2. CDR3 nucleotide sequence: TGTGCCAGCAGTTTGGGTAGCGGGGGGTACGAGCAGTACTTC. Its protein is CASSLGSGGYEQYF.